This T cell receptor (beta chain) comes out of a study of blood T cell repertoires in COVID-19. Study-wide background: Samples representing acute and convalescent COVID-19 were sourced from the United States, Italy and Spain.

Cohorts were assigned according to the clinical history that participants reported. Original processing methods: How many nucleated cells were present was estimated from reference gene primer amplification. Generated by immunoSEQ multiplex PCR, the TCRdb table keeps only in-frame clones and is missing some. V and J calls and clone size are given by that table; D and trimming were obtained from the DNA. The sample carries about 230,000 clones, 88% recorded once. V lost 10 bases, J lost 8 bases, and 18 bases lay in between. The CDR3 has 13 residues. The germline V gene encodes CDR1 SGHTA and CDR2 FQGNSA.

Sequences were obtained from PBMCs or T cells enriched from blood (not recorded which). This TCR came from a woman aged 40 to 49 with acute COVID-19. This rearrangement joins TRBV7-2 to TRBJ2-1, with D unclear. The CDR3 DNA reads TGTGCCACAACTACGTTTGTTGGCGATGAGCAGTTCTTC. This translates into CATTTFVGDEQFF.